Presented here are 15 T cell receptor beta chains from one specimen sequenced in a study of cytotoxic CD8 clonotypes in ibrutinib-treated CLL. Sequencing was performed with immunoSEQ multiplex PCR; in TCRdb, only in-frame clones are kept and a portion is missing. The sample lists around 310,000 clones; about 80% were seen once. The sequenced sample was PBMCs, obtained before ibrutinib treatment. These receptors came from a human donor with chronic lymphocytic leukemia.

V gene TRBV11-2 combines with J gene TRBJ2-1; 8 bases map to TRBD2. The CDR3 is 15 amino acids. Per germline, CDR1 SGHAT and CDR2 FQNNGV. V shed 5 bases and J 6 bases; nucleotides not matched to a gene: 9. CDR3 protein: CASSAIRTSPNEQFF. Here the CDR3 DNA reads TGTGCCAGCAGCGCCATACGGACTAGCCCCAATGAGCAGTTCTTC.

This chain joins TRBV2 and TRBJ2-3; D tentatively fits TRBD1 or TRBD2 (5 bases each). The CDR3 has 15 residues. V shed 5 bases and J shed 0 bases, with 12 bases lying between them. Germline CDR1 is SNHLY and CDR2 is FYNNEI. CDR3 loop: CASSPGRLSTDTQYF. DNA for the CDR3: TGTGCCAGCAGTCCAGGGAGACTCAGCACAGATACGCAGTATTTT. The entire variable domain, with the rest obtained from reference TRBV2 and TRBJ2-3, is as follows: EPEVTQTPSHQVTQMGQEVILRCVPISNHLYFYWYRQILGQKVEFLVSFYNNEISEKSEIFDDQFSVERPDGSNFTLKIRSTKLEDSAMYFCASSPGRLSTDTQYFGPGTRLTVL.

This chain links TRBV11-2 with TRBJ2-2; no clear D gene. From germline, CDR1 is SGHAT and CDR2 FQNNGV. V lost 1 base and J 1 base, leaving 7 bases between the germline ends. The CDR3 contains 15 residues. The chain's CDR3 is CASSLVQVNTGELFF. In DNA form, the CDR3 reads TGTGCCAGCAGCTTAGTCCAGGTGAACACCGGGGAGCTGTTTTTT.

The genes are TRBV11-1 and TRBJ2-1; D is possibly TRBD2 (5 bases). Germline-derived CDR1 and CDR2 are SGHAT and FQDESV (reference sequence). The germline V and J ends were trimmed by 5 bases and 7 bases, with 12 bases remaining between them. The CDR3 runs 13 residues. Written as DNA, the CDR3 is TGTGCCAGCAGCCACGAGCGGCGGAATGAGCAGTTCTTC. Its translation is CASSHERRNEQFF.

V is TRBV27 and J is TRBJ1-2; D ambiguous. From germline, CDR1 is MNHEY and CDR2 SMNVEV (reference sequence). Trimming took off 2 bases at V and 8 bases at J, with 15 bases between the two ends. This CDR3 has 14 amino acids. The CDR3 loop reads CASSLGSGFGGYTF. CDR3 coding DNA: TGTGCCAGCAGTTTAGGTTCCGGGTTTGGAGGCTACACCTTC.

A word on this clone: At one of its ends the junction is not consistent with the germline gene, which may arise from a read error. The rearrangement joins TRBV7-3 to TRBJ2-7; TRBD2 matches at 14 bases. There are 14 residues in the CDR3. Germline lookup yields CDR1 SGHTA and CDR2 FQGTGA. CDR3 nucleotide sequence: TGTGCCAGCAGCCCACGACTAGCGGGAGGGCTAATAGTTTTC. It translates to CASSPRLAGGLIVF.

J is TRBJ1-4 and V is TRBV11-2; D is undetermined. CDR3 length equals 12 residues. V was shortened by 2 bases and J by 6 bases, with 4 bases between the two germline ends. Germline CDR1 and CDR2: SGHAT and FQNNGV. The chain's CDR3 is CASSLSHEKLFF. For the CDR3, the DNA is TGTGCCAGCAGCTTATCACATGAAAAACTGTTTTTT.

V and J are TRBV20-1 and TRBJ2-3; D unclear. V shed 3 bases and J shed 6 bases, with 7 bases lying between them. Germline CDR1 and CDR2: DFQATT and SNEGSKA (reference sequence). The length of the CDR3 is 11 residues. CDR3 in DNA: TGCAGTGCTAGCCGAGTGGATACGCAGTATTTT. Translation gives CSASRVDTQYF.

The rearrangement uses TRBV7-8 and TRBJ2-1; a possible D gene is TRBD2 (6 bases). V lost 0 bases and J lost 7, with 10 bases in between. Germline V lookup: CDR1 SGHVS, CDR2 FQNEAQ. The CDR3 consists of 14 residues. This CDR3 reads CASSLALGGNEQFF. The CDR3 DNA reads TGTGCCAGCAGCTTAGCCCTGGGGGGTAATGAGCAGTTCTTC.

This sequence joins TRBV28 and TRBJ1-1; TRBD1 matches 7 bases. This CDR3 has 13 amino acids. Looked up from germline, CDR1 is MDHEN and CDR2 is SYDVKM. J gave up 6 bases and V 2 bases, and 3 bases lay outside the gene matches. CDR3 amino acids: CASSLRGLSEAFF. CDR3 in DNA: TGTGCCAGCAGTTTAAGGGGGCTCTCTGAAGCTTTCTTT. Using reference TRBV28 and TRBJ1-1 for the parts outside the CDR3, the full variable domain is DVKVTQSSRYLVKRTGEKVFLECVQDMDHENMFWYRQDPGLGLRLIYFSYDVKMKEKGDIPEGYSVSREKKERFSLILESASTNQTSMYLCASSLRGLSEAFFGQGTRLTVV.

This clone has a single count. The V gene is TRBV28, the J gene TRBJ1-3; D is unresolved. With 8 bases removed from V and 0 bases from J, the gap between germline ends came to 17 bases. The CDR3 runs to 16 residues. Germline loops: CDR1 MDHEN, CDR2 SYDVKM. The CDR3 coding sequence is TGTGCCAGCCATGCCTGGGGAATAATCTCTGGAAACACCATATATTTT. Translated, it gives CASHAWGIISGNTIYF.

This chain links TRBV7-2 with TRBJ2-1; D is perhaps TRBD1 or TRBD2 (5 bases each). The CDR3 sequence is 17 residues long. The V and J ends lost 5 bases and 4 bases respectively, with 21 bases between them. Germline V gene data show CDR1 as SGHTA and CDR2 as FQGNSA. CDR3 DNA sequence: TGTGCCAGCAGCCCTAGGAGCACCGGGACCGTATACAATGAGCAGTTCTTC. The encoded protein is CASSPRSTGTVYNEQFF.

This clone has only a few counts. This chain links TRBV20-1 with TRBJ2-1; D unresolved. The CDR3 covers 11 residues. CDR1 DFQATT and CDR2 SNEGSKA come from the germline V gene (reference sequence). The V gene lost 0 bases and the J gene lost 14 bases, with 11 bases spanning the gap. CDR3 DNA: TGCAGTGCTAGAGACCGATTAGTGAAGTTCTTC. Translated: CSARDRLVKFF.

In DNA, the CDR3 is TGTGCCAGCAGTCCACGATTCGGGACGGATTTCTTT. Protein product: CASSPRFGTDFF. V is TRBV28 and J is TRBJ1-1, with D possibly TRBD1 on 5 matching bases. Deletions cut 5 bases from V and 13 bases from J, with 17 bases between. Looked up from germline, CDR1 is MDHEN and CDR2 is SYDVKM. This CDR3 contains 12 residues.

The chain is built from TRBV1 and TRBJ2-1; TRBD2 reflects the table's D call only, with no check against the DNA. TRBV1 is termed a pseudogene. The CDR3 extends over 17 amino acids. Here the CDR3 reads CTSSQGPASGSLGEQFF. The DNA of the CDR3 is TGCACCAGCAGCCAAGGTCCGGCTAGCGGGAGTCTAGGTGAGCAGTTCTTC.